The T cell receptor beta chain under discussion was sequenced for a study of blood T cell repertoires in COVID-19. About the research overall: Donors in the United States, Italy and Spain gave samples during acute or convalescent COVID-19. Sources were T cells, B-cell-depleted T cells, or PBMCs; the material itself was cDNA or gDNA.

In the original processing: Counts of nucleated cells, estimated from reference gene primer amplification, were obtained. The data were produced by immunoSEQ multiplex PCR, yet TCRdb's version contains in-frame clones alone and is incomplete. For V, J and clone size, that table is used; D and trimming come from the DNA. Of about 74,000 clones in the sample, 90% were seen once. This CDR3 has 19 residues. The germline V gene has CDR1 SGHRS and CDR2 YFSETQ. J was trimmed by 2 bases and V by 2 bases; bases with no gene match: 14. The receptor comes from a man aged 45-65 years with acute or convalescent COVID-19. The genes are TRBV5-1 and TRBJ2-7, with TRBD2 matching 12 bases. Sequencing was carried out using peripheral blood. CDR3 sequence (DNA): TGCGCCAGCAGCTTACAGACTAGCGGGAGAATTTTTGGTGCCTACGAGCAGTACTTC. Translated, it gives CASSLQTSGRIFGAYEQYF.